This entry lists 18 T cell receptor beta chains sequenced from one sample in a study of cytomegalovirus exposure and HLA in healthy donors. With 60 Vbeta and 13 Jbeta primers, the PCR was carried out. Clones were read by immunoSEQ multiplex PCR, and TCRdb kept only the in-frame ones, dropping some. The repertoire includes some 130,000 clones, 66% of them detected once, and 1.5% to 2% sits in the top ten. Sequenced sample: PBMCs. The receptors shown here come from a human donor in good health.

This clone was seen a handful of times. The chain employs TRBV4-3 and TRBJ2-2; 9 bases match TRBD1. Trimming took 3 bases from V and 7 from J; bases not matched to a gene: 12. The germline V gene encodes CDR1 LGHNA and CDR2 YSLEER. The length of the CDR3 is 17 residues. The CDR3 DNA reads TGCGCCAGCAGCCATGAACCCGGGACAGGGCTCGGCGGGGAGCTGTTTTTT. This sequence encodes CASSHEPGTGLGGELFF.

V is TRBV5-3 and J is TRBJ2-1; TRBD2 agrees at 10 bases. TRBV5-3 is treated as an ORF (open reading frame) with a function not yet certain. The ends lost 1 base at V and 4 bases at J; junction bases unmatched: 20. The length of the CDR3 is 21 residues. CDR3 protein: CARSLNLGARGTSGTYNEQFF. For the CDR3, the DNA is TGTGCCAGAAGCTTGAACTTAGGGGCCCGTGGTACTAGCGGGACGTACAATGAGCAGTTCTTC.

The sample holds one count of this clone. The V gene is TRBV29-1, the J gene TRBJ2-2; 7 bases match TRBD2. Germline CDR1 and CDR2: SQVTM and ANQGSEA. The CDR3 is 14 residues long. Germline trimming cut 5 bases from V and 2 bases from J; bases unmatched to any gene: 5. The CDR3 nucleotides read TGCAGCGTTCAGTCTAGCGGAAACACCGGGGAGCTGTTTTTT. Translated, it gives CSVQSSGNTGELFF.

This clone has a handful of counts. The chain combines TRBV7-9 with TRBJ2-2; 10 bases are a match to TRBD1. The CDR3 loop spans 15 amino acids. Germline CDR1 SEHNR, CDR2 FQNEAQ (reference sequence). The CDR3 bases are TGTGCGGGGACAGGGGATTTCATGGGGCCCGGGGAGCTGTTTTTT. It yields the protein CAGTGDFMGPGELFF.

This chain links TRBV13 with TRBJ2-1; perhaps TRBD2 as D (7 bases). The CDR3 contains 13 residues. The V end lost 11 bases, the J end lost 15 bases, and 26 bases lay between the germline ends. CDR1 is PRHDT and CDR2 is FYEKMQ in the germline V gene (reference sequence). The CDR3 is CACTGGAAAKGFF. Written as DNA, the CDR3 is TGTGCCTGCACTGGGGGGGCGGCGGCAAAGGGGTTCTTC.

V is TRBV5-8 and J is TRBJ1-3; D gene uncertain. The V gene lost 4 bases and the J gene lost 3 bases, with 14 bases spanning the gap. Germline lookup yields CDR1 SGHTS and CDR2 YDEGEE. The length of the CDR3 is 15 residues. CDR3 sequence reads: CASSRAGFLGNTIYF. The CDR3 nucleotides read TGTGCCAGCAGCAGGGCGGGGTTTCTTGGAAACACCATATATTTT.

This sequence joins TRBV2 and TRBJ2-1, with D possibly being TRBD2 (6 bases). Germline V lookup: CDR1 SNHLY, CDR2 FYNNEI. CDR3 length: 15 residues. With 7 bases removed from V and 0 bases from J, the gap between germline ends came to 13 bases. The chain's CDR3 is CASKELTSSYNEQFF. DNA for the CDR3: TGTGCCAGCAAAGAATTGACTAGCTCCTACAATGAGCAGTTCTTC. Full variable domain (missing parts from reference TRBV2 and TRBJ2-1): EPEVTQTPSHQVTQMGQEVILRCVPISNHLYFYWYRQILGQKVEFLVSFYNNEISEKSEIFDDQFSVERPDGSNFTLKIRSTKLEDSAMYFCASKELTSSYNEQFFGPGTRLTVL.

The chain carries TRBV5-1 and TRBJ2-1, with D possibly TRBD2 on 5 matching bases. V shed 2 bases and J shed 10 bases, with 25 bases lying between them. Germline V gives CDR1 SGHRS, CDR2 YFSETQ. CDR3 length: 17 residues. The CDR3 DNA reads TGCGCCAGCAGCTTTGGAGCGGCAAGGCAAAATTTGGGCGAGCAGTTCTTC. Its translation: CASSFGAARQNLGEQFF.

The gene calls are TRBV5-5 and TRBJ1-1; 8 bases agree with TRBD1. Looked up from germline, CDR1 is SGHKS and CDR2 is YYEKEE (reference sequence). The CDR3 contains 16 residues. V was pared by 4 bases and J by 1 base, with 9 bases of the junction left unmatched. CDR3 loop: CASSPQGASPNTEAFF. CDR3 bases: TGTGCCAGCAGCCCGCAGGGGGCGAGCCCGAACACTGAAGCTTTCTTT.

V gene TRBV5-4 combines with J gene TRBJ2-7; tentatively, D is TRBD1 (6 bases). The germline gives CDR1 SGHNT, CDR2 YYREEE (reference sequence). The V end was cut by 4 bases, the J end by 0 bases, with 8 bases between. The CDR3 runs to 13 residues. The CDR3 sequence: CASSRDNSYEQYF. The CDR3 DNA reads TGTGCCAGCAGCCGGGACAACTCCTACGAGCAGTACTTC.

The chain recombines TRBV6-6 with TRBJ2-1; D not certain. The CDR3 totals 13 residues. Germline loops: CDR1 MNHNY, CDR2 SVGAGI (reference sequence). Deletions cut 6 bases from V and 4 bases from J, with 10 bases between. In nucleotides, the CDR3 is TGTGCCAGCAGCCCCCAGTGGTACAATGAGCAGTTCTTC. This encodes CASSPQWYNEQFF.

This chain's CDR3 is CASGGTGCNQPQHF. In DNA form, the CDR3 reads TGTGCCAGCGGAGGAACAGGGTGCAATCAGCCCCAGCATTTT. This chain uses TRBV21-1 with TRBJ1-5; the table assigns TRBD1, which was not confirmed against the DNA. TRBV21-1 is a known pseudogene. This CDR3 is 14 amino acids long.

This clone was seen just once. The V call is TRBV4-2, the J call TRBJ2-2, with D hard to call. This CDR3 is 15 amino acids long. Germline CDR1 and CDR2: LGHNA and YNFKEQ. V lost 0 bases, J lost 5 bases, and 10 bases lay in between. This chain's CDR3 is CASSQDRLPTGELFF. The CDR3 coding sequence is TGTGCCAGCAGCCAAGATCGACTTCCAACCGGGGAGCTGTTTTTT.

The V call is TRBV19, the J call TRBJ2-6; a possible D gene is TRBD1 (6 bases). The CDR3 has 19 amino acids. V was shortened by 8 bases and J by 0 bases, with 23 bases between the two germline ends. Looked up from germline, CDR1 is LNHDA and CDR2 is SQIVND (reference sequence). DNA of the CDR3: TGTGCCAGTGCTACTAGTGGAATGGACAGCTCCTCTGGGGCCAACGTCCTGACTTTC. Residues: CASATSGMDSSSGANVLTF.

This clone showed up just once. CDR3 coding DNA: TGTGCCAGTAGTATCGGGACAGGGGGGTTCTGCACCTTC. Its protein is CASSIGTGGFCTF. The V and J genes are TRBV19 and TRBJ1-2; the match to TRBD1 covers 11 bases. Germline assignment: CDR1 LNHDA and CDR2 SQIVND (reference sequence). The CDR3 is 13 amino acids. The trim removed 3 bases at V and 13 bases at J, leaving 7 bases unmatched.

V is TRBV4-1 and J is TRBJ2-7, with D perhaps TRBD1 (5 bases). With 1 base removed from V and 7 bases from J, the gap between germline ends came to 8 bases. The CDR3 contains 12 residues. The germline CDR1 and CDR2 sequences are MGHRA and YSYEKL. In DNA form, the CDR3 reads TGCGCCAGCAGCCAAGGGGGCGTGGAGCAGTACTTC. It codes for CASSQGGVEQYF.

J is TRBJ2-1 and V is TRBV7-2, with D tentatively TRBD2 (5 bases). Trimming left V 1 base short and J 9 bases short, with 13 bases between. The CDR3 totals 14 residues. In germline, CDR1 is SGHTA, CDR2 FQGNSA. The DNA of the CDR3 is TGTGCCAGCAGCTTAGGATCGAGGGAGCGTGAGCAGTTCTTC. Translation: CASSLGSREREQFF. The variable domain in full, completed from reference TRBV7-2 and TRBJ2-1, reads GAGVSQSPSNKVTEKGKDVELRCDPISGHTALYWYRQSLGQGLEFLIYFQGNSAPDKSGLPSDRFSAERTGGSVSTLTIQRTQQEDSAVYLCASSLGSREREQFFGPGTRLTVL.

The chain links TRBV27 to TRBJ2-1; 10 bases fit TRBD2. The CDR3 spans 15 residues. Germline V CDR1 and CDR2: MNHEY, SMNVEV (reference sequence). Trimming removed 6 bases from V and 5 bases from J; junction bases left unmatched: 7. The CDR3 DNA reads as TGTGCCAGCAGACGGACTAGCGGAACCGACAATGAGCAGTTCTTC. Its protein product is CASRRTSGTDNEQFF.